A single sample gave rise to the 7 T cell receptor beta chains below, sequenced in a study of CD8+CD57+ T cells in acquired aplastic anemia. Profiles of TCR beta VDJ and CDR3 were generated from a genomic DNA template. In TCRdb, the reads were re-called with MiXCR into one record per CDR3 protein. The sample yields approximately 200,000 distinct CDR3 sequences, about half seen once. The sample was sorted CD4+, CD8+, or CD8+CD57+ T cells (not recorded which) from PBMCs. The source is a human donor in good health, serving as a control.

The J gene is TRBJ1-3, the V gene TRBV18; no clear D. Between the trimmed V and J ends, which lost 4 bases and 3 bases, there was a span of 25 bases. The CDR3 sequence is 19 residues long. Germline V CDR1 and CDR2: KGHSH, LQKENI. The CDR3: CASSQYRPSGAPSGNTIYF. CDR3 DNA: TGTGCCAGCTCACAATACAGACCCTCGGGCGCCCCGAGTGGAAACACCATATATTTT.

The rearrangement joins TRBV5-1 to TRBJ2-7; 11 nucleotides match TRBD2. The CDR3 runs 15 residues. V lost 4 bases, J lost 4 bases, and 7 bases stayed unmatched. Germline-derived CDR1 and CDR2 are SGHRS and YFSETQ. The CDR3 nucleotides read TGCGCCAGCAGCCACGGGACTAGCGGCTTTTACGAGCAGTACTTC. Translation gives CASSHGTSGFYEQYF.

This clonotype was counted a few times. V and J are TRBV10-2 and TRBJ2-7; TRBD1 aligns across 10 bases. The CDR3 runs to 12 residues. CDR1 and CDR2 (germline): WSHSY, SAAADI. With 7 bases clipped from V and 9 bases from J, the junction kept 6 bases outside the gene matches. The DNA for the CDR3 is TGCGCCAGCAACGCCGGGACAGGGGTGCAGTACTTC. Protein: CASNAGTGVQYF.

This clonotype was counted a few times. The chain employs TRBV29-1 and TRBJ2-7; D gene unclear. The V gene lost 6 bases and the J gene lost 3 bases, with 12 bases spanning the gap. The CDR3 consists of 12 residues. CDR1 and CDR2 (germline): SQVTM, ANQGSEA. The CDR3 coding sequence is TGCAGCGTCACCGGACCTAACTACGAGCAGTACTTC. This translates into CSVTGPNYEQYF.

Only a few counts were recorded for this clonotype. The conserved phenylalanine or tryptophan is not found at the CDR3 terminus, so this likely reflects a read error. The CDR3 region is CASSPGSGGYEQYS. The CDR3 region has the DNA TGTGCCAGCTCCCCCGGAAGCGGGGGATACGAGCAGTACTCC. V is TRBV14 and J is TRBJ2-7; 8 nucleotides line up with TRBD2. Germline V gives CDR1 SGHDN, CDR2 FVKESK. The CDR3 has 14 amino acids. With 8 bases clipped from V and 4 bases from J, the junction kept 10 bases outside the gene matches.

The chain carries TRBV15 and TRBJ1-2, with D possibly matching TRBD1 (6 bases). V was cut by 1 base and J by 8 bases, with 11 bases left in between. The CDR3 loop spans 13 amino acids. Germline CDR1 reads LNHNV; CDR2 reads YYDKDF (reference sequence). CDR3 nucleotides: TGTGCCACCAGCAGAGGAACGGGGACAGGCTACACCTTC. Translation gives CATSRGTGTGYTF.

V and J are TRBV6-6 and TRBJ2-7, with 9 bases fitting TRBD2. The germline gives CDR1 MNHNY, CDR2 SVGAGI (reference sequence). Losses at the gene ends were 9 bases for V and 4 bases for J; bases not matched to a gene: 10. CDR3 length: 14 residues. In DNA, the CDR3 is TGTGCCAGTGAGCGGGGGGCTTTTATTTACGAGCAGTACTTC. It yields the protein CASERGAFIYEQYF.